This T cell receptor (beta chain) was observed in a study of blood T cells in healthy people across ages. A word on this clonotype: Antigen specificity is unknown.

V gave up 3 bases and J gave up 5 bases, with 16 bases separating them. The CDR3 is 15 residues long. RNA extraction gave at least 6 micrograms of total RNA per sample. Study findings and constraints: One million T cells yielded diversity estimates that were considered underestimates. Using unsorted PBMCs precluded a conclusive naive versus antigen-experienced comparison.

For the second PCR, which ran for roughly 7 to 11 cycles, a sample-barcoded 5' primer and a J-beta primer mix were used. MiXCR, run by TCRdb on the 5' RACE reads, gives a single entry per CDR3 protein. The repertoire has roughly 2 million distinct CDR3 sequences, 40% to 55% of them found once; the top ten carry 2% to 2.5%. The source is a woman aged 40 to 55 in good health. Sequencing input: blood. This chain uses TRBV12-3 or TRBV12-4 with TRBJ1-2; D is uncertain. CDR3 protein: CASSLNLGHWYGYTF. The DNA of the CDR3 is TGTGCCAGCAGTTTGAATCTGGGCCATTGGTATGGCTACACCTTC.